This T cell receptor beta chain was sequenced in a study of cytomegalovirus exposure and HLA in healthy donors. The CDR3 loop spans 14 amino acids. Trimming removed 3 bases from V and 2 bases from J; junction bases left unmatched: 1. Germline CDR1 reads PRHDT; CDR2 reads FYEKMQ (reference sequence). Study results and caveats: There were some V segments, including TRBV6-2 and TRBV6-3, excluded as indistinguishable. A highly shared variant cluster was judged a likely technical artifact.

The sample holds a few counts of this clone. The antigen is unknown. This same CDR3 is encoded by further DNA sequences in the sample. PCR amplification relied on 60 Vbeta primers (plus 13 Jbeta primers). The repertoire was sequenced with immunoSEQ multiplex PCR; TCRdb's copy has only in-frame clones and lacks some. Here the sample spans 90,000 to 110,000 clones, 9.5% to 15% being singletons. The chain combines TRBV13 with TRBJ2-5; 9 bases are a match to TRBD2. This receptor was obtained from a man between 40 and 49 years old in good health and CMV-seropositive. Sequenced sample: PBMCs. The CDR3 sequence is CASSLTSGQETQYF. DNA of the CDR3: TGTGCCAGCAGCTTGACTAGCGGACAAGAGACCCAGTACTTC.